These T cell receptor beta chains were read from a single sample in a study of shared clonotypes between healthy human individuals. Clones were read by immunoSEQ multiplex PCR, and TCRdb kept only the in-frame ones, dropping some. The sample has hundreds of thousands of clones, more than 85% seen once; the top ten hold approximately 25%. Sample: naive CD8+ T cells sorted from blood. The source is a young man in good health. Each CDR3 is given with its conserved first and last residue. The order of the fields is clone size, J gene, V gene, D gene, CDR3 protein, CDR3 DNA. A D gene is named only where the DNA matches it firmly. Size values are once, few and many counts, or a class for expanded clones, and some rows have none.

>-|TRBJ2-7|TRBV15|TRBD2
CATSRDQASGSSYEQYF
TGTGCCACCAGCAGAGATCAAGCTAGCGGGAGTTCCTACGAGCAGTACTTC
>once|TRBJ2-7|TRBV2|-
CASSEALGFSYEQYF
TGTGCCAGCAGTGAAGCGCTGGGCTTCTCCTACGAGCAGTACTTC
>once|TRBJ2-3|TRBV6-5|-
CASSYALGTDTQYF
TGTGCCAGCAGTTACGCCCTAGGAACAGATACGCAGTATTTT
>-|TRBJ1-1|TRBV7-9|-
CASSPPTTENTEAFF
TGTGCCAGCAGCCCACCGACGACAGAGAACACTGAAGCTTTCTTT
>-|TRBJ2-1|TRBV9|-
CASSVGEASYNEQFF
TGTGCCAGCAGCGTCGGGGAGGCGTCCTACAATGAGCAGTTCTTC
>-|TRBJ2-5|TRBV19|TRBD2
CASSIHSGLVAETQYF
TGTGCCAGTAGTATACACTCGGGACTAGTAGCGGAGACCCAGTACTTC
>-|TRBJ1-2|TRBV4-1|-
CASSPREQTNYGYTF
TGCGCCAGCAGCCCCAGGGAACAGACTAACTATGGCTACACCTTC
>once|TRBJ1-4|TRBV4-3|TRBD1
CASSQGTGRWKLFF
TGCGCCAGCAGCCAAGGGACAGGGCGCTGGAAACTGTTTTTT
>once|TRBJ2-2|TRBV28|-
CASSLHRLGSITGELFF
TGTGCCAGCAGTTTACACCGTCTGGGTAGCATCACCGGGGAGCTGTTTTTT
>few|TRBJ1-2|TRBV29-1|-
CSAPRSYGYTF
TGCAGCGCCCCCCGGTCCTATGGCTACACCTTC
>once|TRBJ2-2|TRBV9|TRBD2
CASSVWGSGSTALFF
TGTGCCAGCAGCGTCTGGGGTAGCGGGAGCACGGCGCTGTTTTTT
>-|TRBJ2-3|TRBV6-4|TRBD2
CASSEGTSGTDTQYF
TGTGCCAGCAGTGAGGGGACTAGCGGGACAGATACGCAGTATTTT
>-|TRBJ2-2|TRBV7-3|-
CASSTGSNTGELFF
TGTGCCAGCAGCACCGGGTCAAACACCGGGGAGCTGTTTTTT
>-|TRBJ2-7|TRBV4-3|TRBD2
CASSPQRIVAGDEQYF
TGCGCCAGCAGCCCGCAAAGGATAGTAGCGGGAGACGAGCAGTACTTC
>-|TRBJ2-7|TRBV19|-
CASSARLQDFYEQYF
TGTGCCAGTAGTGCCCGGTTACAGGATTTCTACGAGCAGTACTTC
>-|TRBJ1-5|TRBV27|-
CASRDITGSQPQHF
TGTGCCAGCAGAGATATTACAGGGAGTCAGCCCCAGCATTTT
>-|TRBJ2-2|TRBV30|-
CAWSAGTNTGELFF
TGTGCCTGGAGTGCGGGAACGAACACCGGGGAGCTGTTTTTT
>-|TRBJ2-7|TRBV28|TRBD2
CAIGGASGRAVRYEQYF
TGTGCCATTGGCGGGGCTAGCGGGAGGGCCGTTCGCTACGAGCAGTACTTC
>-|TRBJ2-4|TRBV27|TRBD1
CASSSTGAKNIQYF
TGTGCCAGCAGTTCGACAGGGGCCAAAAACATTCAGTACTTC
>-|TRBJ2-5|TRBV5-4|-
CASSHYWTDQETQYF
TGTGCCAGCAGCCATTACTGGACAGACCAAGAGACCCAGTACTTC
>few|TRBJ2-3|TRBV7-3|TRBD2
CASSLGTSEADTQYF
TGTGCCAGCAGCTTAGGGACTAGCGAGGCAGATACGCAGTATTTT
>once|TRBJ1-2|TRBV15|-
CATSRETGTLGYTF
TGTGCCACCAGCAGGGAAACCGGGACATTAGGCTACACCTTC
>-|TRBJ1-2|TRBV4-1|TRBD1
CASSQDPGQRNYGYTF
TGCGCCAGCAGCCAGGACCCGGGACAGAGAAACTATGGCTACACCTTC
>-|TRBJ2-3|TRBV7-9|TRBD2
CASSSKNILAGDVDTQYF
TGTGCCAGCAGCTCCAAAAACATACTAGCGGGAGATGTGGATACGCAGTATTTT
>-|TRBJ2-1|TRBV27|TRBD2
CASSSTLAGVYNEQFF
TGTGCCAGCAGCTCCACGTTAGCGGGAGTTTATAATGAGCAGTTCTTC
>-|TRBJ2-3|TRBV28|-
CASSTSHTQYF
TGTGCCAGCAGTACCTCTCATACGCAGTATTTT
>-|TRBJ2-7|TRBV7-6|TRBD2
CASSLVLAGDEQYF
TGTGCCAGCAGCTTAGTCCTAGCGGGAGACGAGCAGTACTTC
>-|TRBJ2-7|TRBV21-1|-
CASSKNDKGTSGPIGPYEQYF
TGTGCCAGCAGCAAGAACGATAAAGGGACTAGCGGGCCAATTGGGCCCTACGAGCAGTACTTC
>-|TRBJ2-1|TRBV5-4|TRBD1
CASSSTGFFNEQFF
TGTGCCAGCAGCTCGACAGGGTTTTTCAATGAGCAGTTCTTC
>-|TRBJ2-7|TRBV11-2|-
CASTSRDNTYEQYF
TGTGCCAGCACCTCCCGGGACAACACCTACGAGCAGTACTTC
>-|TRBJ2-1|TRBV5-5|-
CASSLNGAQFF
TGTGCCAGCTCCTTAAATGGGGCGCAGTTCTTC
>-|TRBJ2-1|TRBV7-9|-
CASSLILGDISYNEQFF
TGTGCCAGCAGCTTAATCTTAGGGGACATATCCTACAATGAGCAGTTCTTC
>few|TRBJ1-5|TRBV2|-
CASSEAESGQPQHF
TGTGCCAGCAGTGAAGCGGAGTCGGGACAGCCCCAGCATTTT
>-|TRBJ2-1|TRBV4-3|-
CASSQAGTRQKSNEQFF
TGCGCCAGCAGCCAAGCCGGGACTCGACAAAAGAGCAATGAGCAGTTCTTC
>-|TRBJ1-1|TRBV2|-
CASSVNENTEAFF
TGTGCCAGCAGTGTAAATGAGAACACTGAAGCTTTCTTT
>-|TRBJ2-5|TRBV5-1|-
CASSQSTGLETQYF
TGCGCCAGCAGCCAATCTACAGGGCTGGAGACCCAGTACTTC
>-|TRBJ1-1|TRBV15|TRBD1
CATSRLPTGLDTEAFF
TGTGCCACCAGCCGTCTCCCGACAGGGCTCGACACTGAAGCTTTCTTT
>-|TRBJ1-1|TRBV28|-
CASSSENREAFF
TGTGCCAGCAGTTCCGAGAACAGAGAAGCTTTCTTT
>-|TRBJ2-1|TRBV27|-
CASSVGGAKNEQFF
TGTGCCAGCAGTGTTGGCGGGGCCAAAAATGAGCAGTTCTTC
>-|TRBJ2-1|TRBV28|-
CASSRLLSGPSGNEQFF
TGTGCCAGCAGTCGTCTACTTAGCGGACCCTCCGGCAATGAGCAGTTCTTC
>-|TRBJ2-7|TRBV7-9|-
CASSSIRGGGDHYEQYF
TGTGCCAGCAGCAGCATCCGGGGAGGGGGAGACCACTACGAGCAGTACTTC
>once|TRBJ2-5|TRBV4-1|TRBD2
CASSHLAGGSQETQYF
TGCGCCAGCAGCCATCTAGCGGGGGGGTCCCAAGAGACCCAGTACTTC